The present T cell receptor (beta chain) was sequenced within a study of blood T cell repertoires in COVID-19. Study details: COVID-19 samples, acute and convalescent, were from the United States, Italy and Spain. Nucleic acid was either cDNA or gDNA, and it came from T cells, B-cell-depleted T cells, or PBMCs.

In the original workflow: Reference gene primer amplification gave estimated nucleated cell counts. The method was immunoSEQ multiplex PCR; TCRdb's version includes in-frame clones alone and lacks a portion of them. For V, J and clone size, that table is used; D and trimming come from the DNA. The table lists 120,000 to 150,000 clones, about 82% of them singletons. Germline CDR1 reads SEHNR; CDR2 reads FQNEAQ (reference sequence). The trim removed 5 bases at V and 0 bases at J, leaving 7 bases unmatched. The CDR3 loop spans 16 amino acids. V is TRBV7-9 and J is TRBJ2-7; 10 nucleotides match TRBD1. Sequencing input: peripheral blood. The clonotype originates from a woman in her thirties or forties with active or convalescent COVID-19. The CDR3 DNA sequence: TGTGCCAGCAGCGGGCAGGGGACAGGGGACTCCTACGAGCAGTACTTC. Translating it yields CASSGQGTGDSYEQYF.